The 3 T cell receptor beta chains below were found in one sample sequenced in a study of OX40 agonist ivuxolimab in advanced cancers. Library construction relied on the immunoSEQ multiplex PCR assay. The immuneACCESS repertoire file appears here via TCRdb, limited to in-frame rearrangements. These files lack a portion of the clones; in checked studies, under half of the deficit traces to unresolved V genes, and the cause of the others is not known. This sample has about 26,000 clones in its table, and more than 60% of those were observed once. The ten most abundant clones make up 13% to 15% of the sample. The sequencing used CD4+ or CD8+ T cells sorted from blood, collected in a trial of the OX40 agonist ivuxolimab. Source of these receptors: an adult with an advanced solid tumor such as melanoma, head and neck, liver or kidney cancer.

The CDR3 loop reads CASSQIAGGYEQYF. In DNA, the CDR3 is TGCGCCAGCAGCCAAATAGCGGGGGGCTACGAGCAGTACTTC. The rearrangement joins TRBV4-3 to TRBJ2-7; 10 bases are shared with TRBD2. The germline gives CDR1 LGHNA, CDR2 YSLEER. This CDR3 comprises 14 residues. V shed 2 bases and J 3 bases; nucleotides not matched to a gene: 1.

CDR3 sequence: CASSLPGSGGANVLTF. The CDR3 coding sequence is TGTGCCAGCAGCCTTCCAGGATCTGGTGGGGCCAACGTCCTGACTTTC. This chain joins TRBV9 and TRBJ2-6; no clear D gene. With 4 bases removed from V and 3 bases from J, the gap between germline ends came to 14 bases. The CDR3 is made up of 16 amino acids. Per the germline V gene, CDR1 is SGDLS and CDR2 is YYNGEE.

This CDR3 reads CASTTAGTRSSWETQYF. Here the CDR3 DNA reads TGTGCCAGCACCACGGCCGGGACCCGATCTTCTTGGGAGACCCAGTACTTC. The chain is built from TRBV5-4 and TRBJ2-5; D tentatively reads TRBD1 or TRBD2 (5 bases each). Germline V lookup: CDR1 SGHNT, CDR2 YYREEE (reference sequence). The CDR3 is made up of 17 amino acids. V dropped 6 bases and J dropped 5 bases, with 26 bases sitting between them.